The rows below give T cell receptor beta chains drawn from one sample of a study of cytomegalovirus exposure and HLA in healthy donors. Here immunoSEQ multiplex PCR was the method, and the copy in TCRdb shows in-frame clones only, minus some. This table has over 95,000 clones, about 80% appearing once. What was sequenced was PBMCs. The source is a human donor in good health. Both conserved end residues are part of each CDR3. The D gene is left open where the match is weak. Clone size is given for some rows only: seen once, a few or many times, or a class if the clone is expanded.

J gene: TRBJ2-7; clone size: NA; V gene: TRBV14; D gene: NA; CDR3 protein: CASSQYLSPTYEQYF; CDR3 DNA: TGTGCCAGCAGCCAGTATCTCTCACCTACCTACGAGCAGTACTTC
J gene: TRBJ1-2; clone size: NA; V gene: TRBV27; D gene: NA; CDR3 protein: CASSFRGGSANYGYTF; CDR3 DNA: TGTGCCAGCAGTTTTAGAGGGGGATCAGCTAACTATGGCTACACCTTC
J gene: TRBJ1-2; clone size: NA; V gene: TRBV28; D gene: NA; CDR3 protein: CASSSETRGYTF; CDR3 DNA: TGTGCCAGCAGTTCTGAGACACGAGGCTACACCTTC
J gene: TRBJ1-5; clone size: NA; V gene: TRBV19; D gene: TRBD1; CDR3 protein: CASSHGTGNQPQHF; CDR3 DNA: TGTGCCAGTAGCCACGGGACAGGGAACCAGCCCCAGCATTTT
J gene: TRBJ2-7; clone size: NA; V gene: TRBV5-4; D gene: TRBD1; CDR3 protein: CASSRARGTNEQYF; CDR3 DNA: TGTGCCAGCAGCCGGGCCAGGGGGACGAACGAGCAGTACTTC
J gene: TRBJ2-7; clone size: few; V gene: TRBV5-1; D gene: NA; CDR3 protein: CASAPGDTLRPYEQYF; CDR3 DNA: TGCGCCAGCGCACCCGGGGACACCCTTAGGCCCTACGAGCAGTACTTC
J gene: TRBJ1-1; clone size: NA; V gene: TRBV6-1; D gene: NA; CDR3 protein: CASRDGGTEAFF; CDR3 DNA: TGTGCCAGCAGAGACGGGGGGACTGAAGCTTTCTTT
J gene: TRBJ2-2; clone size: NA; V gene: TRBV9; D gene: NA; CDR3 protein: CASSVLQARELFF; CDR3 DNA: TGTGCCAGCAGCGTCTTGCAAGCCAGGGAGCTGTTTTTT
J gene: TRBJ2-6; clone size: NA; V gene: TRBV28; D gene: NA; CDR3 protein: CASSFVTDSSGANVLTF; CDR3 DNA: TGTGCCAGCAGTTTCGTGACAGACTCCTCAGGGGCCAACGTCCTGACTTTC
J gene: TRBJ2-7; clone size: NA; V gene: TRBV6-6; D gene: TRBD1; CDR3 protein: CASSYSDRGSYEQYF; CDR3 DNA: TGTGCCAGCAGTTACTCTGACAGGGGGTCCTACGAGCAGTACTTC
J gene: TRBJ1-2; clone size: NA; V gene: TRBV2; D gene: TRBD1; CDR3 protein: CASKERQGGSYGYTF; CDR3 DNA: TGTGCCAGCAAAGAACGACAGGGTGGTAGCTATGGCTACACCTTC
J gene: TRBJ2-2; clone size: NA; V gene: TRBV15; D gene: NA; CDR3 protein: CATSRVEASGELFF; CDR3 DNA: TGTGCCACCAGCAGAGTAGAGGCCTCCGGGGAGCTGTTTTTT
J gene: TRBJ2-1; clone size: NA; V gene: TRBV19; D gene: NA; CDR3 protein: CASSRGEAWNEQFF; CDR3 DNA: TGTGCCAGTAGTAGGGGGGAGGCGTGGAATGAGCAGTTCTTC
J gene: TRBJ2-3; clone size: NA; V gene: TRBV6-6; D gene: NA; CDR3 protein: CASSPGGITDTQYF; CDR3 DNA: TGTGCCAGCAGCCCCGGAGGTATCACAGATACGCAGTATTTT
J gene: TRBJ2-2; clone size: NA; V gene: TRBV6-6; D gene: NA; CDR3 protein: CASNKRDIGGELFF; CDR3 DNA: TGTGCCAGCAACAAAAGGGACATTGGCGGGGAGCTGTTTTTT
J gene: TRBJ1-5; clone size: NA; V gene: TRBV5-1; D gene: NA; CDR3 protein: CASSLEAGRQPQHF; CDR3 DNA: TGCGCCAGCAGCTTGGAGGCAGGGCGGCAGCCCCAGCATTTT
J gene: TRBJ2-7; clone size: NA; V gene: TRBV4-2; D gene: NA; CDR3 protein: CARGEGSTSEQYF; CDR3 DNA: TGTGCCAGGGGCGAGGGATCCACGAGCGAGCAGTACTTC
J gene: TRBJ2-2; clone size: NA; V gene: TRBV27; D gene: TRBD2; CDR3 protein: CASSLRSGRTLTGELFF; CDR3 DNA: TGTGCCAGCAGTTTGAGGTCCGGGAGGACCCTCACCGGGGAGCTGTTTTTT
J gene: TRBJ2-1; clone size: NA; V gene: TRBV5-1; D gene: NA; CDR3 protein: CASSSYSSYNEQFF; CDR3 DNA: TGCGCCAGCAGCTCATATAGCTCCTACAATGAGCAGTTCTTC
J gene: TRBJ2-6; clone size: NA; V gene: TRBV7-9; D gene: NA; CDR3 protein: CASSFMGGGVAGANVLTF; CDR3 DNA: TGTGCCAGCAGCTTTATGGGAGGAGGGGTAGCTGGGGCCAACGTCCTGACTTTC